These 23 T cell receptor beta chains were sequenced from one sample in a study of blood T cell repertoires in COVID-19. Produced via immunoSEQ multiplex PCR; TCRdb's table is partial and in-frame only. The data contain 110,000 to 150,000 clones, over 80% of them seen just once; the ten biggest clones take up approximately 1.5%. The sample consisted of peripheral blood. The receptors originated from a woman aged 45 to 65 with acute or convalescent COVID-19.

The chain employs TRBV19 and TRBJ1-6; maybe TRBD1 (5 bases). CDR3 length: 17 amino acids. Looked up from germline, CDR1 is LNHDA and CDR2 is SQIVND (reference sequence). V was pared by 6 bases and J by 7 bases, with 22 bases between. CDR3 DNA: TGTGCCAGTAGCCAACAGGATACTATCTTAAACAATTCACCCCTCCACTTT. Its protein product is CASSQQDTILNNSPLHF.

This clone was observed at least ten times. V usage is TRBV27 and J usage is TRBJ1-5; TRBD1 matches at 10 bases. V was clipped by 8 bases and J by 4 bases; unmatched bases: 5. The CDR3 sequence is 14 residues long. The V gene's germline CDR1 is MNHEY and CDR2 SMNVEV (reference sequence). CDR3 sequence: CASADRGANQPQHF. The CDR3, as DNA: TGTGCCAGCGCGGACAGGGGGGCTAATCAGCCCCAGCATTTT.

This clone was found once. The chain carries TRBV6-4 and TRBJ1-1, with a possible D match to TRBD1 (6 bases). CDR3 length: 13 amino acids. CDR1 and CDR2 (germline): MRHNA, SNTAGT. Trimming left V 4 bases short and J 4 bases short, with 10 bases between. CDR3 sequence reads: CASSVRGGTEAFF. The CDR3 region has the DNA TGTGCCAGCAGTGTCAGGGGCGGCACTGAAGCTTTCTTT.

The gene calls are TRBV2 and TRBJ2-1, with D maybe TRBD1 (5 bases). This CDR3 comprises 12 residues. The V gene lost 9 bases and the J gene lost 15 bases, with 21 bases spanning the gap. Germline CDR1 is SNHLY and CDR2 is FYNNEI. CDR3 sequence reads: CASQTVKIFVFF. The CDR3 coding sequence is TGTGCCAGTCAGACAGTGAAGATTTTTGTGTTCTTC.

V and J are TRBV10-1 and TRBJ1-3, with 12 bases identical to TRBD1. This CDR3 region has 19 residues. Trimming removed 3 bases from V and 0 bases from J; junction bases left unmatched: 9. Germline assignment: CDR1 WNHNN and CDR2 SYGVQD (reference sequence). The CDR3 region has the DNA TGCGCCAGCAGTGATTTGGGGACAGGGGGCAATCACTCTGGAAACACCATATATTTT. Protein: CASSDLGTGGNHSGNTIYF.

The chain joins TRBV5-1 to TRBJ2-4; maybe TRBD2 (7 bases). Germline CDR1 is SGHRS and CDR2 is YFSETQ. This CDR3 region has 14 residues. V lost 4 bases to trimming and J lost 3 bases, with 11 bases between them. CDR3 nucleotide sequence: TGCGCCAGCAGCGGGGGGGCCGTCAAAAACATTCAGTACTTC. Protein sequence: CASSGGAVKNIQYF. The full variable domain, with the rest looked up from reference TRBV5-1 and TRBJ2-4, is KAGVTQTPRYLIKTRGQQVTLSCSPISGHRSVSWYQQTPGQGLQFLFEYFSETQRNKGNFPGRFSGRQFSNSRSEMNVSTLELGDSALYLCASSGGAVKNIQYFGAGTRLSVL.

The chain links TRBV3-1 (or the pseudogene TRBV3-2) to TRBJ1-3; the D is unclear. The CDR3 sequence is 14 residues long. Between the trimmed V and J ends, which lost 1 base and 0 bases, there was a span of 4 bases. Germline V CDR1 and CDR2: LGHDT, YNNKEL (reference sequence). CDR3 in DNA: TGTGCCAGCAGCCAAGTCAACTCTGGAAACACCATATATTTT. Translating it yields CASSQVNSGNTIYF.

This clone was found a few times. CDR3 DNA: TGTGCCAGCGTTCAGACTAGTTCCACAGATACGCAGTATTTT. It encodes CASVQTSSTDTQYF. The rearrangement uses TRBV2 and TRBJ2-3; TRBD2 might be the D (6 bases). The CDR3 is 14 residues long. V gave up 8 bases and J gave up 2 bases, with 14 bases separating them. Germline CDR1 is SNHLY and CDR2 is FYNNEI.

This chain uses TRBV6-5 with TRBJ2-3; D perhaps matches TRBD2 (5 bases). The CDR3 length is 13 residues. Per the germline V gene, CDR1 is MNHEY and CDR2 is SVGAGI. V was shortened by 4 bases and J by 4 bases, with 9 bases between the two germline ends. CDR3 sequence: CASSSPGADTQYF. CDR3 nucleotides: TGTGCCAGCAGTTCCCCCGGGGCAGATACGCAGTATTTT.

The chain carries TRBV4-1 and TRBJ1-4; no clear D gene. The V gene lost 0 bases and the J gene lost 9 bases, with 14 bases spanning the gap. The CDR3 is made up of 15 amino acids. The germline V gene has CDR1 MGHRA and CDR2 YSYEKL. In DNA form, the CDR3 reads TGCGCCAGCAGCCAAGATCGGGGTAGCTTGCAAAAACTGTTTTTT. It translates to CASSQDRGSLQKLFF.

This clone was observed once. The J gene is TRBJ1-4, the V gene TRBV30; no clear D. V was pared by 1 base and J by 8 bases, with 17 bases between. The CDR3 contains 15 residues. Germline V gives CDR1 GTSNPN, CDR2 SVGIG (reference sequence). CDR3 region: CAWSERLLQSEKLFF. CDR3 bases: TGTGCCTGGAGTGAGAGACTATTACAAAGCGAAAAACTGTTTTTT.

This chain links TRBV13 with TRBJ2-1; 10 bases line up with TRBD2. The CDR3 totals 15 residues. With 5 bases clipped from V and 7 bases from J, the junction kept 8 bases outside the gene matches. CDR1 is PRHDT and CDR2 is FYEKMQ in the germline V gene (reference sequence). For the CDR3, the DNA is TGTGCCAGCAGCCCGCTAGCGGGAGATGGGAATGAGCAGTTCTTC. This codes for CASSPLAGDGNEQFF.

This sequence joins TRBV5-5 and TRBJ1-2, with D possibly TRBD1 on 5 matching bases. This CDR3 spans 15 amino acids. Between the trimmed V and J ends, which lost 4 bases and 0 bases, there was a span of 13 bases. Germline V CDR1 and CDR2: SGHKS, YYEKEE (reference sequence). CDR3: CASSTWGEPNYGYTF. The CDR3 DNA sequence: TGTGCCAGCAGCACGTGGGGGGAACCTAACTATGGCTACACCTTC.

V usage is TRBV7-3 and J usage is TRBJ2-7, with a tentative D call TRBD2 (6 bases). The CDR3 consists of 14 residues. Trimming cost V 2 bases and J 6 bases, with 14 bases left between them. The V gene's germline CDR1 is SGHTA and CDR2 FQGTGA. The CDR3 reads CASSLASHGGEQYF. CDR3 nucleotide sequence: TGTGCCAGCAGCTTAGCCAGTCACGGGGGCGAGCAGTACTTC.

V is TRBV3-1 (or the pseudogene TRBV3-2) and J is TRBJ2-1, with a weak D call TRBD1 (6 bases). Between the trimmed V and J ends, which lost 8 bases and 4 bases, there was a span of 12 bases. Germline V gene lookup returns CDR1 LGHDT and CDR2 YNNKEL (reference sequence). The CDR3 runs to 13 residues. CDR3 sequence reads: CASGTQIYNEQFF. As DNA, the CDR3 is TGTGCCAGCGGGACACAAATTTACAATGAGCAGTTCTTC.

J is TRBJ2-5 and V is TRBV28, with D perhaps TRBD1 (5 bases). V was shortened by 6 bases and J by 4 bases, with 15 bases between the two germline ends. The V gene's germline CDR1 is MDHEN and CDR2 SYDVKM. The CDR3 sequence is 14 residues long. The CDR3, as DNA: TGTGCCAGCAGATCGACCAGCAGGGCAGAGACCCAGTACTTC. Encoded protein: CASRSTSRAETQYF. The whole variable domain, filled in from reference TRBV28 and TRBJ2-5, reads DVKVTQSSRYLVKRTGEKVFLECVQDMDHENMFWYRQDPGLGLRLIYFSYDVKMKEKGDIPEGYSVSREKKERFSLILESASTNQTSMYLCASRSTSRAETQYFGPGTRLLVL.

The genes are TRBV7-8 and TRBJ2-1; D is perhaps TRBD2 (5 bases). The germline CDR1 and CDR2 sequences are SGHVS and FQNEAQ. The CDR3 extends over 14 amino acids. Trimming left V 3 bases short and J 1 base short, with 7 bases between. CDR3 residues: CASSFSGSYNEQFF. For the CDR3, the DNA is TGTGCCAGCAGCTTCAGCGGTTCCTACAATGAGCAGTTCTTC.

This rearrangement joins TRBV29-1 to TRBJ2-1; 11 bases agree with TRBD2. Unmatched junction bases numbered 14, after V lost 7 bases and J lost 12 bases. There are 14 residues in the CDR3. From germline, CDR1 is SQVTM and CDR2 ANQGSEA. The CDR3 loop reads CSGADLLAGGLQFF. CDR3 sequence (DNA): TGCAGCGGGGCGGACCTCCTAGCGGGAGGTTTGCAGTTCTTC.

The chain couples TRBV10-3 to TRBJ1-5, with no clear D. V was cut by 4 bases and J by 7 bases, with 14 bases left in between. Germline CDR1 and CDR2: ENHRY and SYGVKD. The CDR3 spans 14 residues. CDR3: CAISGAGREQPQHF. The CDR3, as DNA: TGTGCCATCAGTGGGGCGGGTAGGGAACAGCCCCAGCATTTT.

This clone was seen a handful of times. This chain connects TRBV19 to TRBJ1-5; D might be TRBD1 (5 bases). Trimming took 6 bases from V and 0 from J, leaving 15 bases between them. The CDR3 has 16 residues. The germline gives CDR1 LNHDA, CDR2 SQIVND (reference sequence). This CDR3 reads CASRPRQFDSNQPQHF. CDR3 DNA sequence: TGTGCCAGTAGACCCCGACAGTTTGATAGCAATCAGCCCCAGCATTTT.

V gene TRBV5-5 combines with J gene TRBJ1-2; D not certain. CDR1 is SGHKS and CDR2 is YYEKEE in the germline V gene (reference sequence). The CDR3 extends over 16 amino acids. The ends were cut back, 0 bases at V and 5 bases at J, with 17 bases in the middle. CDR3 protein: CASSLDLPAGSYGYTF. Written as DNA, the CDR3 is TGTGCCAGCAGCTTGGACCTCCCTGCAGGTTCTTATGGCTACACCTTC. Full variable domain (missing parts from reference TRBV5-5 and TRBJ1-2): DAGVTQSPTHLIKTRGQQVTLRCSPISGHKSVSWYQQVLGQGPQFIFQYYEKEERGRGNFPDRFSARQFPNYSSELNVNALLLGDSALYLCASSLDLPAGSYGYTFGSGTRLTVV.

The CDR3 region has the DNA TGTGCCAGTAGTATAGTGGAGGGCTATGGCTACACCTTC. It codes for CASSIVEGYGYTF. The chain carries TRBV19 and TRBJ1-2; D is ambiguous. Germline CDR1 is LNHDA and CDR2 is SQIVND (reference sequence). V was clipped by 1 base and J by 4 bases, with 7 bases between them. This CDR3 spans 13 amino acids. The full variable domain, its missing parts supplied by reference TRBV19 and TRBJ1-2, is DGGITQSPKYLFRKEGQNVTLSCEQNLNHDAMYWYRQDPGQGLRLIYYSQIVNDFQKGDIAEGYSVSREKKESFPLTVTSAQKNPTAFYLCASSIVEGYGYTFGSGTRLTVV.

The chain couples TRBV7-9 to TRBJ2-5, with 9 positions matching TRBD1. Germline CDR1 and CDR2: SEHNR and FQNEAQ (reference sequence). CDR3 size: 17 residues. V trimming: 0 bases; J trimming: 4 bases; junction bases outside the gene matches: 9. The CDR3, as DNA: TGTGCCAGCAGCTTAGCCTTACAGGGGGCGGGTAGAGAGACCCAGTACTTC. Amino acid sequence: CASSLALQGAGRETQYF.